What follows describes a single T cell receptor (beta chain). Only in-frame clones appear in the TCRdb table, and some are missing; sequencing was by immunoSEQ multiplex PCR. In the table there are about 84,000 clones, 90% of which are singletons. V was clipped by 2 bases and J by 2 bases; unmatched bases: 8. The CDR3 runs 17 residues. In germline, CDR1 is MNHNS, CDR2 SASEGT. This sample was included in a study of PD-L1 blockade in urothelial cancer. This chain links TRBV6-1 with TRBJ2-3, with TRBD2 matching 9 bases. This clonotype was obtained from a man aged 55 to 70 with urothelial cancer. The source was PBMCs, collected around atezolizumab (anti-PD-L1) treatment. The CDR3 sequence: CASSERRGGANTDTQYF. The CDR3 nucleotides are TGTGCCAGCAGTGAAAGGCGCGGGGGGGCCAACACAGATACGCAGTATTTT.